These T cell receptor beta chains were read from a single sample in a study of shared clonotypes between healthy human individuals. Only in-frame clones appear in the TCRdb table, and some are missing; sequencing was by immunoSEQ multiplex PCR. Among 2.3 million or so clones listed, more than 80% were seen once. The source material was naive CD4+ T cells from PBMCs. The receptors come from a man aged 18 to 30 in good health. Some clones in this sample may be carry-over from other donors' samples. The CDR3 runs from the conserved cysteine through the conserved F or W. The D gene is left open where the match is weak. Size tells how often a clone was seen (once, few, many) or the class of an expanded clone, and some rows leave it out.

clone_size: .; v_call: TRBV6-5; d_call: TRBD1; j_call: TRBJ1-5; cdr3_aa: CASSYRQGAHQPQHF; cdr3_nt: TGTGCCAGCAGTTACAGACAGGGGGCACATCAGCCCCAGCATTTT
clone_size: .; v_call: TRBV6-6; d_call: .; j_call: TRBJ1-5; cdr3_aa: CASRLRDSNQPQHF; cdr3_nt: TGTGCCAGCAGACTCCGGGACAGCAATCAGCCCCAGCATTTT
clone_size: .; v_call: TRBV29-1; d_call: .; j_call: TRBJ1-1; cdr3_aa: CSVREGGMNTEAFF; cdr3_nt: TGCAGCGTTAGGGAGGGGGGAATGAACACTGAAGCTTTCTTT
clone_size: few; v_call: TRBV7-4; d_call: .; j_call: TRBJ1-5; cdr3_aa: CASSWRTNQPQHF; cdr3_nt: TGTGCCAGCAGCTGGAGGACAAACCAGCCCCAGCATTTT
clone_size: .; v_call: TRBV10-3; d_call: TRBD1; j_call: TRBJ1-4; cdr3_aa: CAIRPGQGYNEKLFF; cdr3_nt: TGTGCCATCAGGCCGGGACAGGGGTATAATGAAAAACTGTTTTTT
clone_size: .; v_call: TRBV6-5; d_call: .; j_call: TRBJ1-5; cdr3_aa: CASSLYSRSNQPQHF; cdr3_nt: TGTGCCAGCAGTTTGTACAGTCGTAGCAATCAGCCCCAGCATTTT
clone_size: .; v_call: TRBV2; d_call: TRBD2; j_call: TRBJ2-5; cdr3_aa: CASSGPSGRAKETQYF; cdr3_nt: TGTGCCAGCAGTGGTCCTAGCGGGAGGGCCAAAGAGACCCAGTACTTC
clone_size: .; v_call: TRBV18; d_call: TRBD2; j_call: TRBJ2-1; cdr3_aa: CASSPLAGGPNDPQFF; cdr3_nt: TGTGCCAGCTCACCACTAGCGGGAGGGCCCAATGATCCGCAGTTCTTC
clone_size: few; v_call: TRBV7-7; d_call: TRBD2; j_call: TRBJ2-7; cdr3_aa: CASSLVLTSGRGEQYF; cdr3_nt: TGTGCCAGCAGCTTAGTGCTTACTAGCGGGAGGGGCGAGCAGTACTTC
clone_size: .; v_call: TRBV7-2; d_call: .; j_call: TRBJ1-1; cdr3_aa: CASSLDIGRWAFF; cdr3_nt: TGTGCCAGCAGCTTAGACATAGGGCGATGGGCTTTCTTT
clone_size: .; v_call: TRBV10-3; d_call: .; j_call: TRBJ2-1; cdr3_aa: CAIGSGWVRGEQFF; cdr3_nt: TGTGCCATCGGGAGCGGGTGGGTACGCGGTGAGCAGTTCTTC
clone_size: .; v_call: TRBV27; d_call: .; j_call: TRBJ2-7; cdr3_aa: CASSFLSTGPYEQYF; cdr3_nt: TGTGCCAGCAGTTTTCTCTCGACAGGACCTTACGAGCAGTACTTC
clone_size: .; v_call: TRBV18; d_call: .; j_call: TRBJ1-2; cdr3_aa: CASSPPAGNNYGYTF; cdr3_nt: TGTGCCAGCTCACCACCGGCAGGGAATAACTATGGCTACACCTTC
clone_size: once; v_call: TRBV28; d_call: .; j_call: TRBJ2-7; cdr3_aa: CASKRTGYEQYF; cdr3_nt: TGTGCCAGCAAAAGAACAGGGTACGAGCAGTACTTC
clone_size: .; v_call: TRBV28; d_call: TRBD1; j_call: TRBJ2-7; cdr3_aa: CASSSGQGVPYEQYF; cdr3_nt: TGTGCCAGCAGTTCGGGACAGGGGGTCCCCTACGAGCAGTACTTC
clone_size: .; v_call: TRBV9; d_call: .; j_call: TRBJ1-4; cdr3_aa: CASSVGSATNEKLFF; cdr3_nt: TGTGCCAGCAGCGTAGGGAGCGCAACTAATGAAAAACTGTTTTTT
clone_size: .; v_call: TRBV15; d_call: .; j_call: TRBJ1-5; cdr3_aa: CATSSLVGNQPQHF; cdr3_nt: TGTGCCACCAGCAGTTTGGTGGGCAATCAGCCCCAGCATTTT
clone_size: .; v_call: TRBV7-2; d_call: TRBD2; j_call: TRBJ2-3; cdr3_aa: CASSYSGTPGHADTQYF; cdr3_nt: TGTGCCAGCAGCTATAGCGGGACACCTGGCCACGCAGATACGCAGTATTTT
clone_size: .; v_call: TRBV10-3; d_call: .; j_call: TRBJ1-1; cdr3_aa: CAIKPGVDTEAFF; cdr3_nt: TGTGCCATCAAGCCCGGGGTCGACACTGAAGCTTTCTTT
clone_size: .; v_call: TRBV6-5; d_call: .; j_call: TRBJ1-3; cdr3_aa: CASSSEPRVNTIYF; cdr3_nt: TGTGCCAGCAGCTCTGAACCCAGGGTTAACACCATATATTTT
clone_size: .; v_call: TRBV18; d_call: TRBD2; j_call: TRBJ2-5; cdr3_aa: CASSPVRGLVSETQYF; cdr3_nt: TGTGCCAGCTCACCCGTTAGGGGACTAGTATCGGAGACCCAGTACTTC
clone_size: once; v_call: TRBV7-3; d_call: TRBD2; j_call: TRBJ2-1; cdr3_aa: CASSLSLSSGRYEQFF; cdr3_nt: TGTGCCAGCAGCTTAAGTCTGTCTAGCGGGAGGTATGAGCAGTTCTTC
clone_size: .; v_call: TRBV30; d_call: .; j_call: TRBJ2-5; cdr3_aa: CAWKYGDIQETQYF; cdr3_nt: TGTGCCTGGAAATACGGGGACATCCAAGAGACCCAGTACTTC
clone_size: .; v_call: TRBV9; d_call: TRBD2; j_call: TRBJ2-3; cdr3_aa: CASSVGGLAGGLDTQYF; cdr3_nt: TGTGCCAGCAGCGTAGGGGGACTAGCGGGAGGGCTGGATACGCAGTATTTT
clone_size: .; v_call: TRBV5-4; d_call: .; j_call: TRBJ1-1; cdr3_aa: CASSKSLLGNTEAFF; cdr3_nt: TGTGCCAGCAGTAAGAGCCTTTTAGGGAACACTGAAGCTTTCTTT
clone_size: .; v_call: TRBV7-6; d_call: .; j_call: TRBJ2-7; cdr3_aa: CASSLGAGSYEQYF; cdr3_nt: TGTGCCAGCAGCTTGGGGGCGGGGTCCTACGAGCAGTACTTC
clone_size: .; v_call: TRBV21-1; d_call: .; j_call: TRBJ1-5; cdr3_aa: CASRTTGPRICNQPQHF; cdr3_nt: TGTGCCAGCCGAACAACCGGGCCGCGGATTTGCAATCAGCCCCAGCATTTT
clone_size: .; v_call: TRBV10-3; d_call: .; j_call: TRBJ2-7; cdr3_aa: CAIRRTALTGNYEQYF; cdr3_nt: TGTGCCATCAGGAGGACGGCCTTGACAGGCAACTACGAGCAGTACTTC
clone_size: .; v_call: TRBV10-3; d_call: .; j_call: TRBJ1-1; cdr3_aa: CAISGLADTEAFF; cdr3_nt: TGTGCCATCAGTGGGCTAGCAGACACTGAAGCTTTCTTT
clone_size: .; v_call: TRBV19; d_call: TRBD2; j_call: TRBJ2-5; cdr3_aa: CASSRGGSALETQYF; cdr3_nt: TGTGCCAGTAGTAGGGGCGGGAGCGCCTTGGAGACCCAGTACTTC
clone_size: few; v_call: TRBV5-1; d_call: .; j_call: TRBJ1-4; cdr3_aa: CASSLEGTSEKLFF; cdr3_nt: TGCGCCAGCAGCTTGGAAGGGACATCAGAAAAACTGTTTTTT
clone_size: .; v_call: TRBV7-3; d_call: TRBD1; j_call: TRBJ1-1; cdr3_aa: CASSPTGTEKAFF; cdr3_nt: TGTGCCAGCAGCCCGACCGGGACAGAAAAAGCTTTCTTT
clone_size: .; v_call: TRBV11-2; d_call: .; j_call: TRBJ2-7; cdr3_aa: CASSEYYEQYF; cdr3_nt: TGTGCCAGCAGCGAATATTACGAGCAGTACTTC
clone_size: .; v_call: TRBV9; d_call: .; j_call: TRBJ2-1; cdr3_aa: CASSVGMGETPYNEQFF; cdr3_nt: TGTGCCAGCAGCGTAGGTATGGGGGAGACTCCCTACAATGAGCAGTTCTTC
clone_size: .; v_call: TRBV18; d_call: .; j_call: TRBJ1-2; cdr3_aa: CASSPDRTYGGYTF; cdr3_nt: TGTGCCAGCTCACCCGACAGGACCTACGGGGGCTACACCTTC
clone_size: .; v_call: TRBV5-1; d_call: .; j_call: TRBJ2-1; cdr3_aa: CASSLLVGNEQFF; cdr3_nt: TGCGCCAGCAGCTTGTTGGTAGGGAATGAGCAGTTCTTC
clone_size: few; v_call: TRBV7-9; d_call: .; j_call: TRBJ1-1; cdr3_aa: CASSPPSSETEAFF; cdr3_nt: TGTGCCAGCAGCCCTCCGTCTTCGGAGACTGAAGCTTTCTTT
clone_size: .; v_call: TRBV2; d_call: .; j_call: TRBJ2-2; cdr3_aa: CASSEVGGNTNTGELFF; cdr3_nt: TGTGCCAGCAGTGAAGTTGGTGGTAACACTAACACCGGGGAGCTGTTTTTT
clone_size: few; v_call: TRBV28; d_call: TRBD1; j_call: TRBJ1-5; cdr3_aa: CASSTPAGGWQPQHF; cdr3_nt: TGTGCCAGCAGTACCCCCGCAGGGGGCTGGCAGCCCCAGCATTTT
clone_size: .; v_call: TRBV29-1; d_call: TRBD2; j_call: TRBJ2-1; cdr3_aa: CSAGVAGGEQFF; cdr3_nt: TGCAGCGCTGGGGTAGCGGGAGGTGAGCAGTTCTTC
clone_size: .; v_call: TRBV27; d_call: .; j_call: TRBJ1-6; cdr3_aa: CASSLRARQINSPLHF; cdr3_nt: TGTGCCAGCAGCCTGAGGGCTCGCCAGATTAATTCACCCCTCCACTTT
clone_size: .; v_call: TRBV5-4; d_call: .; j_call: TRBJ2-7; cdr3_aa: CASSSDRVYEQYF; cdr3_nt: TGTGCCAGCAGCTCGGACAGAGTCTACGAGCAGTACTTC
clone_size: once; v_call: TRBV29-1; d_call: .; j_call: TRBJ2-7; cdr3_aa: CSAYGQEGYEQYF; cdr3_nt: TGCAGCGCATACGGACAGGAGGGTTACGAGCAGTACTTC
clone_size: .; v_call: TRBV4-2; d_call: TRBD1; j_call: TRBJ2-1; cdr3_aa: CASSQTDRGAGIEQFF; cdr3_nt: TGTGCCAGCAGCCAGACGGACAGGGGCGCAGGTATTGAGCAGTTCTTC
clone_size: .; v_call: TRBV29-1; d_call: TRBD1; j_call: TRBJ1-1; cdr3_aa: CSVEDAYTGASTEAFF; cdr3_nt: TGCAGCGTTGAAGATGCCTATACAGGGGCCTCGACTGAAGCTTTCTTT
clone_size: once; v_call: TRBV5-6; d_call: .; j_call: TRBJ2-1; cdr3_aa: CASSLELGSIEQFF; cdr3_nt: TGTGCCAGCAGCTTGGAACTGGGTTCAATTGAGCAGTTCTTC
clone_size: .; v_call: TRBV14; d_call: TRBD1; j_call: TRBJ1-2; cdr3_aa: CASSVRDRGNYGYTF; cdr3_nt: TGTGCCAGCAGCGTTCGGGACAGGGGAAACTATGGCTACACCTTC
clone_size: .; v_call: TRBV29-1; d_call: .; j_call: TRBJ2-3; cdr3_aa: CSVDVLREITDTQYF; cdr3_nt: TGCAGCGTTGATGTATTGCGGGAAATCACAGATACGCAGTATTTT
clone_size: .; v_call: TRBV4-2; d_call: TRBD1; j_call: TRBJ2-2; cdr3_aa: CASSQDDRGRTGELFF; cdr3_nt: TGTGCCAGCAGCCAAGACGACAGGGGGCGCACCGGGGAGCTGTTTTTT
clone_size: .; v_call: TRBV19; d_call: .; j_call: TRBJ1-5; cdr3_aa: CASSMYGQMMSQPQHF; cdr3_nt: TGTGCCAGTAGTATGTACGGGCAGATGATGAGTCAGCCCCAGCATTTT